The 32 T cell receptor beta chains below were found in one sample sequenced in a study of blood T cell repertoires in COVID-19. The repertoire was sequenced with immunoSEQ multiplex PCR; TCRdb's copy has only in-frame clones and lacks some. In the table there are about 220,000 clones, around 90% of which are singletons. Sequenced: PBMCs or T cells enriched from blood (not recorded which). These receptors all come from a woman aged 25 to 39 who had recovered from COVID-19.

This clone has a single count. V and J are TRBV11-2 and TRBJ2-7; D possibly corresponds to TRBD1 (6 bases). Trimming removed 5 bases at V and 2 bases at J, with 10 bases between. From germline, CDR1 is SGHAT and CDR2 FQNNGV. CDR3 size: 13 residues. This CDR3 reads CASSTGHTYEQYF. The CDR3 DNA reads as TGTGCCAGCAGCACGGGACACACCTACGAGCAGTACTTC.

The chain is built from TRBV7-2 and TRBJ1-6; 7 bases fit TRBD1. The trim removed 4 bases at V and 7 bases at J, leaving 4 bases unmatched. Germline-derived CDR1 and CDR2 are SGHTA and FQGNSA. This CDR3 is 14 amino acids long. The CDR3 DNA sequence: TGTGCCAGCAGCTCCGGGACAGCGAATTCACCCCTCCACTTT. Translation gives CASSSGTANSPLHF.

The genes are TRBV25-1 and TRBJ1-1; tentatively, D is TRBD1 (5 bases). In germline, CDR1 is MGHDK, CDR2 SYGVNS. V was pared by 3 bases and J by 0 bases, with 11 bases between. The CDR3 spans 15 residues. CDR3 loop: CASSEKTALNTEAFF. CDR3 nucleotides: TGTGCCAGCAGTGAGAAGACAGCCCTGAACACTGAAGCTTTCTTT.

This chain joins TRBV29-1 and TRBJ1-3; TRBD1 agrees at 7 bases. The CDR3 extends over 15 amino acids. In germline, CDR1 is SQVTM, CDR2 ANQGSEA. Germline trimming cut 7 bases from V and 2 bases from J; bases unmatched to any gene: 11. In DNA form, the CDR3 reads TGCAGCGGAGGTGTTACAGGGGAGGCTGGAAACACCATATATTTT. It translates to CSGGVTGEAGNTIYF.

The chain recombines TRBV4-3 with TRBJ1-4; unclear D gene. The CDR3 totals 16 residues. The V end was cut by 0 bases, the J end by 1 base, with 9 bases between. The germline V gene encodes CDR1 LGHNA and CDR2 YSLEER. The CDR3 DNA reads as TGCGCCAGCAGCCAAGATCTAGCTCGAACTAATGAAAAACTGTTTTTT. This sequence encodes CASSQDLARTNEKLFF.

The genes are TRBV5-8 and TRBJ2-1, with 14 positions matching TRBD2. V lost 2 bases and J lost 5; bases outside the gene matches: 9. The germline V gene has CDR1 SGHTS and CDR2 YDEGEE. The CDR3 is 18 residues long. The CDR3 DNA is TGTGCCAGCAGCTTTACCCGACTAGCGGGGGGGCCCAACAATGAGCAGTTCTTC. This sequence encodes CASSFTRLAGGPNNEQFF.

The V call is TRBV11-2, the J call TRBJ2-5; the D gene is possibly TRBD1 (5 bases). Trimming stripped 10 bases from V and 3 bases from J, with 9 bases between. The CDR3 length is 11 residues. The germline V gene has CDR1 SGHAT and CDR2 FQNNGV. CDR3 residues: CATTGKETQYF. The CDR3 DNA reads as TGTGCCACTACAGGAAAAGAGACCCAGTACTTC.

V gene TRBV7-3 combines with J gene TRBJ2-3; TRBD2 might be the D (6 bases). V was pared by 5 bases and J by 0 bases, with 18 bases between. The CDR3 extends over 17 amino acids. Germline V lookup: CDR1 SGHTA, CDR2 FQGTGA. This CDR3 is CASSAGRSAGSTDTQYF. The CDR3 DNA sequence: TGTGCCAGCAGCGCTGGAAGGTCGGCGGGGAGCACAGATACGCAGTATTTT.

The chain joins TRBV29-1 to TRBJ1-2, with a tentative D call TRBD1 (5 bases). This CDR3 contains 12 residues. Trimming removed 4 bases at V and 2 bases at J, with 8 bases between. The germline V gene encodes CDR1 SQVTM and CDR2 ANQGSEA. CDR3 amino acids: CSVVSGNYGYTF. The CDR3, as DNA: TGCAGCGTTGTGTCAGGGAACTATGGCTACACCTTC.

The J gene is TRBJ1-1, the V gene TRBV7-9; D is unclear. The V gene's germline CDR1 is SEHNR and CDR2 FQNEAQ (reference sequence). This CDR3 is built from 14 residues. Between the trimmed V and J ends, which lost 4 bases and 4 bases, there was a span of 13 bases. This chain's CDR3 is CASSWGGESTEAFF. DNA for the CDR3: TGTGCCAGCAGCTGGGGAGGTGAGAGCACTGAAGCTTTCTTT.

The sample holds a few counts of this clone. J is TRBJ2-7 and V is TRBV5-1; D gene uncertain. This CDR3 has 15 amino acids. Germline CDR1 reads SGHRS; CDR2 reads YFSETQ. V was clipped by 7 bases and J by 3 bases, with 20 bases between them. In DNA, the CDR3 is TGCGCCAGCGCCCGAGACAATCAGGTTCTCTACGAGCAGTACTTC. As protein: CASARDNQVLYEQYF. Using reference TRBV5-1 and TRBJ2-7 for the parts outside the CDR3, the full variable domain is KAGVTQTPRYLIKTRGQQVTLSCSPISGHRSVSWYQQTPGQGLQFLFEYFSETQRNKGNFPGRFSGRQFSNSRSEMNVSTLELGDSALYLCASARDNQVLYEQYFGPGTRLTVT.

V usage is TRBV4-1 and J usage is TRBJ2-7; 9 bases line up with TRBD1. The V gene's germline CDR1 is MGHRA and CDR2 YSYEKL. The CDR3 has 15 residues. The trim removed 0 bases at V and 3 bases at J, leaving 3 bases unmatched. In DNA form, the CDR3 reads TGCGCCAGCAGCCAAGAATGGGACAGGGACTACGAGCAGTACTTC. Protein sequence: CASSQEWDRDYEQYF.

This chain uses TRBV7-9 with TRBJ1-1; unclear D gene. Germline values: CDR1 SEHNR, CDR2 FQNEAQ (reference sequence). The V gene lost 2 bases and the J gene lost 1 base, with 8 bases spanning the gap. The length of the CDR3 is 14 residues. The CDR3 bases are TGTGCCAGCAGCTTAATGGGCAGGAACACTGAAGCTTTCTTT. This codes for CASSLMGRNTEAFF.

The rearrangement uses TRBV27 and TRBJ1-5, with D possibly being TRBD1 (5 bases). Germline V gene sequence: CDR1 MNHEY, CDR2 SMNVEV (reference sequence). CDR3 length: 15 amino acids. V gave up 2 bases and J gave up 2 bases, with 10 bases separating them. The CDR3 DNA reads TGTGCCAGCAGTTTACGCGGGGGACGCAATCAGCCCCAGCATTTT. This sequence encodes CASSLRGGRNQPQHF.

This clone was seen a single time. This chain links TRBV4-3 with TRBJ1-4, with D possibly matching TRBD1 (6 bases). CDR1 is LGHNA, CDR2 YSLEER, per germline. The CDR3 consists of 16 residues. Deletions cut 0 bases from V and 8 bases from J, with 16 bases between. The CDR3 protein is CASSQDFLGAREKLFF. The CDR3 nucleotides read TGCGCCAGCAGCCAAGATTTTTTGGGGGCGCGGGAAAAACTGTTTTTT.

To note about this clone: Additional DNA sequences in this sample encode the identical CDR3. This chain uses TRBV6-5 with TRBJ1-1; the D is unclear. The ends were cut back, 2 bases at V and 2 bases at J, with 6 bases in the middle. CDR1 and CDR2 from the germline V gene are MNHEY and SVGAGI. The length of the CDR3 is 13 residues. CDR3 DNA: TGTGCCAGCAGTTACAGCCGAAACACTGAAGCTTTCTTT. Amino acid sequence: CASSYSRNTEAFF.

The chain recombines TRBV7-3 with TRBJ2-1, with D perhaps TRBD2 (5 bases). This CDR3 spans 17 amino acids. Looked up from germline, CDR1 is SGHTA and CDR2 is FQGTGA. V was cut by 0 bases and J by 0 bases, with 12 bases left in between. This CDR3 reads CASSLTPVGSSYNEQFF. The CDR3 coding sequence is TGTGCCAGCAGCTTAACGCCGGTGGGGAGCTCCTACAATGAGCAGTTCTTC.

Only one count was recorded for this clone. This chain uses TRBV14 with TRBJ2-7; TRBD2 is a possible D gene (6 bases). Germline lookup yields CDR1 SGHDN and CDR2 FVKESK. CDR3 size: 12 residues. The germline V and J ends were trimmed by 4 bases and 4 bases, with 8 bases remaining between them. The CDR3 spells CASSPGLYEQYF. The CDR3 DNA reads TGTGCCAGCAGCCCGGGACTTTACGAGCAGTACTTC.

In this sample, this clone turned up once. This chain joins TRBV12-3 or TRBV12-4 and TRBJ2-1; 8 bases are shared with TRBD1. Losses at the gene ends were 6 bases for V and 9 bases for J; bases not matched to a gene: 7. The CDR3 spans 13 residues. CDR3 sequence (DNA): TGTGCCAGCAGAAACCCTACAGGGGGTGAGCAGTTCTTC. It translates to CASRNPTGGEQFF.

The chain joins TRBV5-6 to TRBJ2-7; tentatively, D is TRBD1 (5 bases). The CDR3 totals 14 residues. CDR1 SGHDT and CDR2 YYEEEE come from the germline V gene. Trimming stripped 3 bases from V and 1 base from J, with 11 bases between. The CDR3 reads CASSSLQGSYEQYF. CDR3 sequence (DNA): TGTGCCAGCAGCTCCCTCCAGGGATCCTACGAGCAGTACTTC.

V usage is TRBV5-1 and J usage is TRBJ2-1, with TRBD1 identical over 7 bases. CDR1 is SGHRS, CDR2 YFSETQ, per germline. The CDR3 has 15 residues. Trimming took 6 bases from V and 5 from J; bases not matched to a gene: 11. CDR3 loop: CASTPRQGVNNEQFF. The CDR3 nucleotides read TGCGCCAGCACCCCCCGACAGGGAGTTAACAATGAGCAGTTCTTC.

This sequence joins TRBV5-1 and TRBJ1-2, with a tentative D call TRBD1 (6 bases). Per the germline V gene, CDR1 is SGHRS and CDR2 is YFSETQ. V dropped 4 bases and J dropped 1 base, with 8 bases sitting between them. This CDR3 has 13 residues. CDR3 nucleotide sequence: TGCGCCAGCAGCCTGGACAGTAACTATGGCTACACCTTC. Translating gives CASSLDSNYGYTF.

This clone occurred a few times. J is TRBJ1-5 and V is TRBV5-1; tentatively, D is TRBD1 (6 bases). CDR1 is SGHRS, CDR2 YFSETQ, per germline. V lost 2 bases and J lost 7, with 10 bases in between. CDR3 length: 13 residues. Here the CDR3 reads CASSFNRDQPQHF. The CDR3 DNA reads TGCGCCAGCAGCTTTAACAGGGACCAGCCCCAGCATTTT.

The chain is built from TRBV10-3 and TRBJ1-2; 8 positions agree with TRBD1. The trim removed 0 bases at V and 5 bases at J, leaving 2 bases unmatched. The CDR3 consists of 14 residues. The V gene's germline CDR1 is ENHRY and CDR2 SYGVKD. CDR3: CAISESGTGYGYTF. The CDR3 nucleotides read TGTGCCATCAGTGAGTCCGGGACAGGATATGGCTACACCTTC.

The chain has TRBV18 and TRBJ2-7; tentative D call: TRBD2 (6 bases). The V gene lost 3 bases and the J gene lost 3 bases, with 9 bases spanning the gap. The germline CDR1 and CDR2 sequences are KGHSH and LQKENI. This CDR3 is built from 13 residues. The CDR3 protein is CASSPGGLYEQYF. The CDR3 coding sequence is TGTGCCAGCTCACCCGGGGGTCTCTACGAGCAGTACTTC.

The V and J genes are TRBV18 and TRBJ1-6, with TRBD1 as a possible D gene (5 bases). Deletions cut 3 bases from V and 7 bases from J, with 22 bases between. The length of the CDR3 is 18 residues. CDR1 KGHSH and CDR2 LQKENI come from the germline V gene. CDR3 coding DNA: TGTGCCAGCTCACCCACGCGCGGGGCAGGGTCGGGGAATTCACCCCTCCACTTT. Its protein is CASSPTRGAGSGNSPLHF.

This clone turned up a few times. The rearrangement links TRBV5-1 to TRBJ1-5, with unresolved D. The CDR3 extends over 15 amino acids. V lost 2 bases to trimming and J lost 0 bases, with 9 bases between them. CDR1 and CDR2 from the germline V gene are SGHRS and YFSETQ. The CDR3 region has the DNA TGCGCCAGCAGCTTAGGAGTTAATAGCAATCAGCCCCAGCATTTT. Protein sequence: CASSLGVNSNQPQHF.

The V and J genes are TRBV6-4 and TRBJ1-1; 7 nucleotides match TRBD1. Germline V lookup: CDR1 MRHNA, CDR2 SNTAGT. J lost 3 bases, V lost 6 bases, and 7 bases had no gene match. This CDR3 comprises 14 residues. As DNA, the CDR3 is TGTGCCAGCAGATACAGGGGAGGAGACACTGAAGCTTTCTTT. Its protein is CASRYRGGDTEAFF.

The V call is TRBV4-3, the J call TRBJ2-2, with D possibly being TRBD1 (6 bases). Trimming removed 0 bases at V and 2 bases at J, with 10 bases between. The CDR3 is 16 residues long. Germline CDR1 reads LGHNA; CDR2 reads YSLEER. The CDR3 loop is CASSQEPDRNTGELFF. The CDR3 coding sequence is TGCGCCAGCAGCCAAGAACCGGACAGAAACACCGGGGAGCTGTTTTTT.

The chain recombines TRBV29-1 with TRBJ1-1, with D uncertain. CDR3 length: 14 residues. In germline, CDR1 is SQVTM, CDR2 ANQGSEA. The V gene lost 7 bases and the J gene lost 0 bases, with 15 bases spanning the gap. In nucleotides, the CDR3 is TGCAGCGCAAAAAAGGAGGCCTTGAACACTGAAGCTTTCTTT. Translation gives CSAKKEALNTEAFF.

This sequence joins TRBV11-2 and TRBJ2-5; D is ambiguous. V lost 1 base and J lost 3, with 9 bases in between. Germline values: CDR1 SGHAT, CDR2 FQNNGV. The CDR3 runs 14 residues. The CDR3 coding sequence is TGTGCCAGCAGCTTAGTCCCGGTAGAAGAGACCCAGTACTTC. Translating it yields CASSLVPVEETQYF.

This chain links TRBV10-3 with TRBJ1-1, with a tentative D call TRBD1 (5 bases). The CDR3 runs 16 residues. The V and J ends lost 3 bases and 3 bases respectively, with 17 bases between them. Germline V gene data show CDR1 as ENHRY and CDR2 as SYGVKD. This chain's CDR3 is CAISEPARGGDTEAFF. CDR3 bases: TGTGCCATCAGTGAACCCGCAAGGGGTGGGGACACTGAAGCTTTCTTT.